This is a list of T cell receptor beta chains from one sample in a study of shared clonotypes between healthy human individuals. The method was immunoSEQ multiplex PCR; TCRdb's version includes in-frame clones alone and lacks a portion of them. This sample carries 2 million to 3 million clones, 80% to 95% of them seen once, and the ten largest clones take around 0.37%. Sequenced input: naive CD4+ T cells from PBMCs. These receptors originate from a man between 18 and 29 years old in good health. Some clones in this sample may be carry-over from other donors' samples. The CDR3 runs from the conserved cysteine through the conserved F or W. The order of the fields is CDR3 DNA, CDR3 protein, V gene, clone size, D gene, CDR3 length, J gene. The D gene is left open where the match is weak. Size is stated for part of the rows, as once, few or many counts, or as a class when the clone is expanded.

CDR3nt: TGCGCCAGCAGCTTGGGGACGAGCTCCTACAATGAGCAGTTCTTC
CDR3aa: CASSLGTSSYNEQFF
v_gene: TRBV5-1
abundance: -
d_gene: -
len: 15
j_gene: TRBJ2-1

CDR3nt: TGTGCCAGTAGTAGCACAGGGAGTTCAGGAAACACCATATATTTT
CDR3aa: CASSSTGSSGNTIYF
v_gene: TRBV19
abundance: -
d_gene: -
len: 15
j_gene: TRBJ1-3

CDR3nt: TGCAGCGTCCGGACTAGCGCCAACACCGGGGAGCTGTTTTTT
CDR3aa: CSVRTSANTGELFF
v_gene: TRBV29-1
abundance: -
d_gene: TRBD2
len: 14
j_gene: TRBJ2-2

CDR3nt: TGTGCCAGTAGTATAAACAGGGCGTCTGGCTACACCTTC
CDR3aa: CASSINRASGYTF
v_gene: TRBV19
abundance: few
d_gene: -
len: 13
j_gene: TRBJ1-2

CDR3nt: TGTGCCAGCAGCCTCGGACCGATTAACTATGGCTACACCTTC
CDR3aa: CASSLGPINYGYTF
v_gene: TRBV11-2
abundance: -
d_gene: -
len: 14
j_gene: TRBJ1-2

CDR3nt: TGCGCCAGCAGCTGGTTCGGGGGCCGAGAAAAACTGTTTTTT
CDR3aa: CASSWFGGREKLFF
v_gene: TRBV5-1
abundance: -
d_gene: -
len: 14
j_gene: TRBJ1-4

CDR3nt: TGTGCCAGCTCCCTCGGGGCGGGAGGAGATGAGCAGTTCTTC
CDR3aa: CASSLGAGGDEQFF
v_gene: TRBV18
abundance: -
d_gene: TRBD2
len: 14
j_gene: TRBJ2-1

CDR3nt: TGTGCCTGGAGTCTCGCGGGAGGCACAGATACGCAGTATTTT
CDR3aa: CAWSLAGGTDTQYF
v_gene: TRBV30
abundance: -
d_gene: TRBD2
len: 14
j_gene: TRBJ2-3

CDR3nt: TGTGCCAGCAGTGCTTCGGGACAGTATTCGAGAGGCTACACCTTC
CDR3aa: CASSASGQYSRGYTF
v_gene: TRBV28
abundance: once
d_gene: TRBD1
len: 15
j_gene: TRBJ1-2

CDR3nt: TGTGCCAGCAGCTTGACGGGCGCGGGGGCCCACACCTTC
CDR3aa: CASSLTGAGAHTF
v_gene: TRBV5-4
abundance: -
d_gene: -
len: 13
j_gene: TRBJ1-2

CDR3nt: TGTGCCAGCACCTCCCCCGATACGCAGTATTTT
CDR3aa: CASTSPDTQYF
v_gene: TRBV28
abundance: -
d_gene: -
len: 11
j_gene: TRBJ2-3

CDR3nt: TGTGCCAGCTCACCTGGGTCCCCGAACACTGAAGCTTTCTTT
CDR3aa: CASSPGSPNTEAFF
v_gene: TRBV18
abundance: -
d_gene: -
len: 14
j_gene: TRBJ1-1

CDR3nt: TGTGCCAGCAGTTTATTGACAGGGCATGGGGCCAACGTCCTGACTTTC
CDR3aa: CASSLLTGHGANVLTF
v_gene: TRBV27
abundance: -
d_gene: TRBD1
len: 16
j_gene: TRBJ2-6

CDR3nt: TGTGCCAGTAGTATGGGGAGCCCCGCAGTCAGTGGGGCCTACGAGCAGTACTTC
CDR3aa: CASSMGSPAVSGAYEQYF
v_gene: TRBV19
abundance: -
d_gene: -
len: 18
j_gene: TRBJ2-7

CDR3nt: TGTGCCATCAGTGACTGGGGGGAGGGGACCTACGAGCAGTACTTC
CDR3aa: CAISDWGEGTYEQYF
v_gene: TRBV10-3
abundance: -
d_gene: TRBD2
len: 15
j_gene: TRBJ2-7

CDR3nt: TGTGCCAGCAGCTTGGCCGAGCTCGGCTATGGCTACACCTTC
CDR3aa: CASSLAELGYGYTF
v_gene: TRBV5-6
abundance: -
d_gene: -
len: 14
j_gene: TRBJ1-2

CDR3nt: TGTGCCAGCAGCTTCGACGCAGTCCGATACGAGCAGTACTTC
CDR3aa: CASSFDAVRYEQYF
v_gene: TRBV27
abundance: -
d_gene: -
len: 14
j_gene: TRBJ2-7

CDR3nt: TGTGCCAGCAGTACAACGGGGAACACTGAAGCTTTCTTT
CDR3aa: CASSTTGNTEAFF
v_gene: TRBV2
abundance: -
d_gene: -
len: 13
j_gene: TRBJ1-1

CDR3nt: TGTGCCAGCGGGAGGGGTTCGGGGGAGCTGTTTTTT
CDR3aa: CASGRGSGELFF
v_gene: TRBV6-5
abundance: -
d_gene: TRBD2
len: 12
j_gene: TRBJ2-2

CDR3nt: TGCGCCAGCAGCTACCTAAGACTAGCGGGGGACTTCGATGAGCAGTTCTTC
CDR3aa: CASSYLRLAGDFDEQFF
v_gene: TRBV5-1
abundance: few
d_gene: TRBD2
len: 17
j_gene: TRBJ2-1

CDR3nt: TGTGCCAGTAGTATTCCAGCGGGTCCTACAGATACGCAGTATTTT
CDR3aa: CASSIPAGPTDTQYF
v_gene: TRBV19
abundance: -
d_gene: -
len: 15
j_gene: TRBJ2-3

CDR3nt: TGCGCCAGCAGCCAGAGGGCTAGCGGGAGCTCCTACAATGAGCAGTTCTTC
CDR3aa: CASSQRASGSSYNEQFF
v_gene: TRBV4-3
abundance: -
d_gene: TRBD2
len: 17
j_gene: TRBJ2-1

CDR3nt: TGTGCCAGCAGCTTAGGGCAGAACACTGAAGCTTTCTTT
CDR3aa: CASSLGQNTEAFF
v_gene: TRBV11-2
abundance: -
d_gene: -
len: 13
j_gene: TRBJ1-1

CDR3nt: TGCAGGGGGGGACAGGGGAACGAGCAGTACTTC
CDR3aa: CRGGQGNEQYF
v_gene: TRBV20-1
abundance: -
d_gene: TRBD1
len: 11
j_gene: TRBJ2-7

CDR3nt: TGTGCCAGCAGCTCTAGCCCGGCGGGAGCGGTCAAGTACTTC
CDR3aa: CASSSSPAGAVKYF
v_gene: TRBV14
abundance: -
d_gene: TRBD2
len: 14
j_gene: TRBJ2-5

CDR3nt: TGTGCCAGCAGCTTGGGGGCCGGGACAATTAACTACGAGCAGTACTTC
CDR3aa: CASSLGAGTINYEQYF
v_gene: TRBV11-2
abundance: -
d_gene: -
len: 16
j_gene: TRBJ2-7

CDR3nt: TGTGCCAGCAGACGGGCTAGCGGGAGTCGAAAGACCCAGTACTTC
CDR3aa: CASRRASGSRKTQYF
v_gene: TRBV7-2
abundance: -
d_gene: TRBD2
len: 15
j_gene: TRBJ2-5

CDR3nt: TGTGCCACCCTCTCCGGGACAGAAAATCAGCCCCAGCATTTT
CDR3aa: CATLSGTENQPQHF
v_gene: TRBV10-3
abundance: -
d_gene: TRBD1
len: 14
j_gene: TRBJ1-5

CDR3nt: TGTGCCAGCAGCGTAGATCAAGCAGATACGCAGTATTTT
CDR3aa: CASSVDQADTQYF
v_gene: TRBV9
abundance: -
d_gene: -
len: 13
j_gene: TRBJ2-3

CDR3nt: TGTGCCAGCAGTCCTCCGGGACAGGGCTACTACGAGCAGTACTTC
CDR3aa: CASSPPGQGYYEQYF
v_gene: TRBV28
abundance: many
d_gene: TRBD1
len: 15
j_gene: TRBJ2-7

CDR3nt: TGTGCCACCCGGGCAGGTAGAAACACAGATACGCAGTATTTT
CDR3aa: CATRAGRNTDTQYF
v_gene: TRBV15
abundance: -
d_gene: -
len: 14
j_gene: TRBJ2-3

CDR3nt: TGTGCCAGCAGCTTAGGTCAATTTACTGAAGCTTTCTTT
CDR3aa: CASSLGQFTEAFF
v_gene: TRBV7-9
abundance: -
d_gene: -
len: 13
j_gene: TRBJ1-1

CDR3nt: TGTGCCAGCAAATTGATGGGGGGGTTTAATGAAAAACTGTTTTTT
CDR3aa: CASKLMGGFNEKLFF
v_gene: TRBV6-1
abundance: -
d_gene: -
len: 15
j_gene: TRBJ1-4

CDR3nt: TGTGCCAGCAGTTTACAGGGGGCGGAGAACACTGAAGCTTTCTTT
CDR3aa: CASSLQGAENTEAFF
v_gene: TRBV28
abundance: -
d_gene: TRBD1
len: 15
j_gene: TRBJ1-1

CDR3nt: TGTGCCAGCAGCACCCGCCGCAGAGCGAACACCGGGGAGCTGTTTTTT
CDR3aa: CASSTRRRANTGELFF
v_gene: TRBV7-8
abundance: -
d_gene: -
len: 16
j_gene: TRBJ2-2

CDR3nt: TGCGCCAGCAGCCTAAGACCCACAGGGGGCGGATTCGCCACTGAAGCTTTCTTT
CDR3aa: CASSLRPTGGGFATEAFF
v_gene: TRBV5-1
abundance: -
d_gene: TRBD1
len: 18
j_gene: TRBJ1-1

CDR3nt: TGTGCCAGCGGTCTGATCGGGGTGAGCAATCAGCCCCAGCATTTT
CDR3aa: CASGLIGVSNQPQHF
v_gene: TRBV28
abundance: once
d_gene: -
len: 15
j_gene: TRBJ1-5

CDR3nt: TGTGCCAGCAGCCCCCGACTAGCGGAAAAGTACGAGCAGTACTTC
CDR3aa: CASSPRLAEKYEQYF
v_gene: TRBV9
abundance: -
d_gene: TRBD2
len: 15
j_gene: TRBJ2-7

CDR3nt: TGTGCCAGCAGCTTAGGACAGGGGGGACCCTTAGCCAAAAACATTCAGTACTTC
CDR3aa: CASSLGQGGPLAKNIQYF
v_gene: TRBV7-9
abundance: -
d_gene: TRBD1
len: 18
j_gene: TRBJ2-4

CDR3nt: TGTGCCAGCGGACTACAGGGAAAAGATGCCGGGGAGCTGTTTTTT
CDR3aa: CASGLQGKDAGELFF
v_gene: TRBV6-6
abundance: -
d_gene: -
len: 15
j_gene: TRBJ2-2

CDR3nt: TGTGCCATCAGTGAGTCGGGCCCACCCTACGAGCAGTACTTC
CDR3aa: CAISESGPPYEQYF
v_gene: TRBV10-3
abundance: -
d_gene: -
len: 14
j_gene: TRBJ2-7

CDR3nt: TGTGCCAGCTCACCGAGACTAGCGGCCGAGGGCGGGGAGCTGTTTTTT
CDR3aa: CASSPRLAAEGGELFF
v_gene: TRBV18
abundance: -
d_gene: TRBD2
len: 16
j_gene: TRBJ2-2

CDR3nt: TGTGCCAGCAGCTTCTCGGGAAACACCATATATTTT
CDR3aa: CASSFSGNTIYF
v_gene: TRBV7-9
abundance: few
d_gene: -
len: 12
j_gene: TRBJ1-3

CDR3nt: TGCGCCAGCAGCCGGAATCCGGGACAGGTTAACGACGAGCAGTACTTC
CDR3aa: CASSRNPGQVNDEQYF
v_gene: TRBV4-1
abundance: -
d_gene: TRBD1
len: 16
j_gene: TRBJ2-7

CDR3nt: TGTGCCAGCAGCTTGGGACTAGCGGGAGGGTCAGCGAAGGAGCAGTTCTTC
CDR3aa: CASSLGLAGGSAKEQFF
v_gene: TRBV5-4
abundance: -
d_gene: TRBD2
len: 17
j_gene: TRBJ2-1

CDR3nt: TGCAGCGTAAAAAGGACAGCCATGAACACTGAAGCTTTCTTT
CDR3aa: CSVKRTAMNTEAFF
v_gene: TRBV29-1
abundance: -
d_gene: -
len: 14
j_gene: TRBJ1-1

CDR3nt: TGTGCCAGTAGTAACCCTCCGGGACTAGCGTTCACAGATACGCAGTATTTT
CDR3aa: CASSNPPGLAFTDTQYF
v_gene: TRBV19
abundance: -
d_gene: TRBD2
len: 17
j_gene: TRBJ2-3

CDR3nt: TGTGCCTGGAGTGTACCAGGGGGCGGCTACACCTTC
CDR3aa: CAWSVPGGGYTF
v_gene: TRBV30
abundance: -
d_gene: TRBD1
len: 12
j_gene: TRBJ1-2

CDR3nt: TGTGCCAGCAGCTTAGATCAACAGGGGGCTTTACCCGGGGAGCTGTTTTTT
CDR3aa: CASSLDQQGALPGELFF
v_gene: TRBV11-2
abundance: -
d_gene: TRBD1
len: 17
j_gene: TRBJ2-2

CDR3nt: TGTGCCAGCAGGAGGACAGGGACCGCCGGGGAGCTGTTTTTT
CDR3aa: CASRRTGTAGELFF
v_gene: TRBV6-5
abundance: few
d_gene: TRBD1
len: 14
j_gene: TRBJ2-2

CDR3nt: TGTGCCAGCAGTTTCGGCATCTCCTACGAGCAGTACTTC
CDR3aa: CASSFGISYEQYF
v_gene: TRBV28
abundance: -
d_gene: -
len: 13
j_gene: TRBJ2-7

CDR3nt: TGTGCCAGCTCACCACCGGGGGGCCGTAACACCGGGGAGCTGTTTTTT
CDR3aa: CASSPPGGRNTGELFF
v_gene: TRBV18
abundance: -
d_gene: -
len: 16
j_gene: TRBJ2-2

CDR3nt: TGCGCCAGCAGCTTCGGGGACAGGAAAAGAAACGAGCAGTACTTC
CDR3aa: CASSFGDRKRNEQYF
v_gene: TRBV5-1
abundance: -
d_gene: TRBD1
len: 15
j_gene: TRBJ2-7

CDR3nt: TGTGCCAGCAGGGTGGGGGATATGGAGCAGTTCTTC
CDR3aa: CASRVGDMEQFF
v_gene: TRBV28
abundance: -
d_gene: -
len: 12
j_gene: TRBJ2-1

CDR3nt: TGTGCCAGCAGCCCCTTCGGGGGACACCACGAGCAGTACTTC
CDR3aa: CASSPFGGHHEQYF
v_gene: TRBV7-2
abundance: once
d_gene: -
len: 14
j_gene: TRBJ2-7

CDR3nt: TGTGCCAGCAGCTACCGGGACAGGTCCTACGAGCAGTACTTC
CDR3aa: CASSYRDRSYEQYF
v_gene: TRBV5-8
abundance: -
d_gene: TRBD1
len: 14
j_gene: TRBJ2-7

CDR3nt: TGTGCCAGCAGTAACCCACCACACAGGGGTGGCCAGCCCCAGCATTTT
CDR3aa: CASSNPPHRGGQPQHF
v_gene: TRBV2
abundance: -
d_gene: TRBD1
len: 16
j_gene: TRBJ1-5

CDR3nt: TGTGCAAGTCGCCTCGGCAGAAGCTCCTACGAGCAGTACTTC
CDR3aa: CASRLGRSSYEQYF
v_gene: TRBV12-2
abundance: -
d_gene: -
len: 14
j_gene: TRBJ2-7

CDR3nt: TGTGCCAGCAGCCTTTTCAATGAGCAGTTCTTC
CDR3aa: CASSLFNEQFF
v_gene: TRBV7-2
abundance: -
d_gene: -
len: 11
j_gene: TRBJ2-1

CDR3nt: TGTGCCAGCATAGCCCGGTCCACGGCGGGCATGGAAGCTTTCTTT
CDR3aa: CASIARSTAGMEAFF
v_gene: TRBV6-5
abundance: -
d_gene: -
len: 15
j_gene: TRBJ1-1